Listed here are 27 T cell receptor beta chains from one sample, sequenced in a study of T cell responses to AZD1222 COVID-19 vaccine. Sequencing was performed with immunoSEQ multiplex PCR; in TCRdb, only in-frame clones are kept and a portion is missing. The data contain about 120,000 clones, around 86% of them singletons. The sequenced sample was peripheral blood, obtained on day 0 of AZD1222 vaccination. The receptors originated from an adult in good health.

The V call is TRBV6-4, the J call TRBJ2-7; D not resolved. Germline V gene lookup returns CDR1 MRHNA and CDR2 SNTAGT. The CDR3 loop spans 13 amino acids. The CDR3 region has the DNA TGTGCGAGGAATCTGGGAACGACCTACGAGCAGTACTTC. Amino acid sequence: CARNLGTTYEQYF.

The rearrangement joins TRBV5-1 to TRBJ1-1; 7 bases match TRBD1. The CDR3 is made up of 13 amino acids. J lost 9 bases, V lost 2 bases, and 7 bases had no gene match. CDR1 and CDR2 from the germline V gene are SGHRS and YFSETQ. The CDR3 is CASSLETGTQAFF. The CDR3, as DNA: TGCGCCAGCAGCTTAGAGACAGGGACTCAAGCTTTCTTT.

The rearrangement links TRBV2 to TRBJ2-1; no reliable D call. The V gene's germline CDR1 is SNHLY and CDR2 FYNNEI. The CDR3 spans 13 residues. V was shortened by 5 bases and J by 9 bases, with 14 bases between the two germline ends. For the CDR3, the DNA is TGTGCCAGCAGTCAAAACCTGGTAGGTGAGCAGTTCTTC. Its translation is CASSQNLVGEQFF.

The chain carries TRBV28 and TRBJ1-2; D possibly corresponds to TRBD1 (6 bases). V gave up 6 bases and J gave up 8 bases, with 16 bases separating them. This CDR3 spans 13 amino acids. CDR1 is MDHEN, CDR2 SYDVKM, per germline. The CDR3 sequence is CASSQGGVLGYTF. The DNA for the CDR3 is TGTGCCAGCAGCCAAGGGGGAGTCTTGGGCTACACCTTC.

The chain joins TRBV6-2 or TRBV6-3 to TRBJ2-2, with 12 positions matching TRBD1. CDR3 length equals 16 residues. Trimming took 4 bases from V and 10 from J; bases not matched to a gene: 10. Per germline, CDR1 MNHEY and CDR2 SVGEGT. The CDR3 loop reads CASSSRDRGLNVELFF. The DNA of the CDR3 is TGTGCCAGCAGTTCACGGGACAGGGGGCTTAACGTGGAGCTGTTTTTT.

This chain links TRBV5-1 with TRBJ1-4, with no clear D. Germline V CDR1 and CDR2: SGHRS, YFSETQ. V lost 0 bases to trimming and J lost 5 bases, with 14 bases between them. The length of the CDR3 is 16 residues. As DNA, the CDR3 is TGCGCCAGCAGCTTGGGACCCAGTAAACTCAATGAAAAACTGTTTTTT. Translated, it gives CASSLGPSKLNEKLFF.

This clone was detected only once. This chain uses TRBV5-8 with TRBJ1-2; D is uncertain. CDR3 size: 17 residues. Germline loops: CDR1 SGHTS, CDR2 YDEGEE. V lost 0 bases to trimming and J lost 5 bases, with 20 bases between them. Written as DNA, the CDR3 is TGTGCCAGCAGCTTGGAGGGTCCGGCCCCAAGGGAGTATGGCTACACCTTC. Translated, it gives CASSLEGPAPREYGYTF. Full variable domain (remainder filled in from reference TRBV5-8 and TRBJ1-2): EAGVTQSPTHLIKTRGQQATLRCSPISGHTSVYWYQQALGLGLQFLLWYDEGEERNRGNFPPRFSGRQFPNYSSELNVNALELEDSALYLCASSLEGPAPREYGYTFGSGTRLTVV.

This clone was detected only once. This chain links TRBV11-3 with TRBJ2-3; tentative D call: TRBD1 (6 bases). Germline CDR1 is SGHNT and CDR2 is YENEEA. This CDR3 is built from 15 residues. With 4 bases removed from V and 7 bases from J, the gap between germline ends came to 18 bases. CDR3 coding DNA: TGTGCCAGCAGCTACGCAGTGGGACAAAGTAATACGCAGTATTTT. The encoded protein is CASSYAVGQSNTQYF.

This clone was seen only a few times. V gene TRBV5-1 combines with J gene TRBJ2-7, with 13 nucleotides matching TRBD2. J gave up 12 bases and V 0 bases, and 3 bases lay outside the gene matches. The CDR3 is 13 amino acids. The V gene's germline CDR1 is SGHRS and CDR2 YFSETQ. CDR3 loop: CASSLEGLAGWYF. DNA for the CDR3: TGCGCCAGCAGCTTGGAGGGACTAGCGGGGTGGTACTTC.

As concerns this clone: The identical CDR3 is also encoded by other nucleotide sequences in the sample. The CDR3 loop is CASSQGRTGGYTF. The CDR3, as DNA: TGTGCCAGCAGCCAAGGTCGAACAGGTGGCTACACCTTC. V and J are TRBV3-1 (or the pseudogene TRBV3-2) and TRBJ1-2, with a possible D match to TRBD1 (5 bases). Looked up from germline, CDR1 is LGHDT and CDR2 is YNNKEL (reference sequence). The CDR3 is 13 residues long. V was shortened by 1 base and J by 7 bases, with 10 bases between the two germline ends.

This chain connects TRBV6-6 to TRBJ1-2, with D maybe TRBD1 (6 bases). CDR3 length: 14 amino acids. Between the trimmed V and J ends, which lost 7 bases and 7 bases, there was a span of 19 bases. CDR1 and CDR2 (germline): MNHNY, SVGAGI (reference sequence). The CDR3 nucleotides read TGTGCCAGCACCTCACGTGGGGGGGGCGGTGGCTACACCTTC. Its protein is CASTSRGGGGGYTF.

V usage is TRBV7-3 and J usage is TRBJ2-1; 10 bases map to TRBD1. Germline CDR1 and CDR2: SGHTA and FQGTGA. Trimming cost V 5 bases and J 8 bases; bases outside gene matches: 6. This CDR3 is built from 14 residues. Here the CDR3 DNA reads TGTGCCAGCAGCGACAGGGGGCTAGGCGATGAGCAGTTCTTC. Translation: CASSDRGLGDEQFF.

In regard to this clone: Other nucleotide sequences from this sample produce the same CDR3. This sequence joins TRBV7-8 and TRBJ1-1; unclear D gene. The CDR3 is 11 residues long. The germline CDR1 and CDR2 sequences are SGHVS and FQNEAQ. The V and J ends lost 3 bases and 1 base respectively, with 0 bases between them. CDR3 region: CASSLNTEAFF. CDR3 in DNA: TGTGCCAGCAGCTTGAACACTGAAGCTTTCTTT.

This clone was seen a handful of times. The chain employs TRBV19 and TRBJ1-5, with 10 bases fitting TRBD1. The length of the CDR3 is 14 residues. Unmatched junction bases numbered 8, after V lost 9 bases and J lost 6 bases. Germline CDR1 is LNHDA and CDR2 is SQIVND (reference sequence). Here the CDR3 DNA reads TGTGCCAGCGTCGGGACAGGGGTTGTTCAGCCCCAGCATTTT. Translated, it gives CASVGTGVVQPQHF. The complete variable domain, with remaining parts taken from reference TRBV19 and TRBJ1-5, reads DGGITQSPKYLFRKEGQNVTLSCEQNLNHDAMYWYRQDPGQGLRLIYYSQIVNDFQKGDIAEGYSVSREKKESFPLTVTSAQKNPTAFYLCASVGTGVVQPQHFGDGTRLSIL.

V gene TRBV2 combines with J gene TRBJ1-2; D is ambiguous. The CDR3 contains 14 residues. Deletions cut 8 bases from V and 1 base from J, with 14 bases between. The germline V gene encodes CDR1 SNHLY and CDR2 FYNNEI. DNA for the CDR3: TGTGCCAGCGCGAAGGAACTGATTAACTATGGCTACACCTTC. Translation gives CASAKELINYGYTF.

The gene calls are TRBV11-2 and TRBJ1-4; possible D gene TRBD1, 6 bases. CDR3 length: 15 amino acids. Trimming removed 2 bases at V and 4 bases at J, with 11 bases between. CDR1 is SGHAT and CDR2 is FQNNGV in the germline V gene. The CDR3 DNA follows: TGTGCCAGCAGCTTAACAGGGACGAATAATGAAAAACTGTTTTTT. This codes for CASSLTGTNNEKLFF. The entire variable domain, with the rest obtained from reference TRBV11-2 and TRBJ1-4, is as follows: EAGVAQSPRYKIIEKRQSVAFWCNPISGHATLYWYQQILGQGPKLLIQFQNNGVVDDSQLPKDRFSAERLKGVDSTLKIQPAKLEDSAVYLCASSLTGTNNEKLFFGSGTQLSVL.

The chain carries TRBV2 and TRBJ2-1, with TRBD2 matching 9 bases. This CDR3 spans 14 amino acids. With 4 bases clipped from V and 9 bases from J, the junction kept 7 bases outside the gene matches. Germline V gene lookup returns CDR1 SNHLY and CDR2 FYNNEI. This CDR3 is CASSGAGGPAEQFF. For the CDR3, the DNA is TGTGCCAGCAGTGGCGCGGGGGGGCCTGCTGAGCAGTTCTTC.

This clone was detected once. The rearrangement uses TRBV28 and TRBJ1-4, with D maybe TRBD1 (5 bases). The CDR3 is 13 amino acids. V was cut by 10 bases and J by 2 bases, with 11 bases left in between. Per the germline V gene, CDR1 is MDHEN and CDR2 is SYDVKM. CDR3: CATGGGTNEKLFF. CDR3 bases: TGTGCCACCGGGGGAGGCACTAATGAAAAACTGTTTTTT.

This clone was picked up a small number of times. The chain carries TRBV20-1 and TRBJ1-5; 8 nucleotides align to TRBD1. This CDR3 has 15 amino acids. Germline CDR1 and CDR2: DFQATT and SNEGSKA (reference sequence). The V segment lost 4 bases and the J segment 4 bases; nucleotides outside the gene matches: 9. CDR3 nucleotide sequence: TGCAGTGCTATTGACAGGGGCCAGGGAAATCAGCCCCAGCATTTT. It codes for CSAIDRGQGNQPQHF.

This clone appeared a few times. The chain couples TRBV7-9 to TRBJ1-1; no definite D call. Trimming removed 8 bases at V and 0 bases at J, with 10 bases between. This CDR3 spans 13 amino acids. Germline CDR1 is SEHNR and CDR2 is FQNEAQ (reference sequence). The chain's CDR3 is CASYQGVNTEAFF. The CDR3 DNA sequence: TGTGCCAGCTACCAAGGAGTGAACACTGAAGCTTTCTTT.

With respect to this clone: The same CDR3 also results from other DNA sequences found in this sample. The chain recombines TRBV7-2 with TRBJ1-1; no firm D call. This CDR3 is built from 13 residues. Germline lookup yields CDR1 SGHTA and CDR2 FQGNSA. Trimming stripped 3 bases from V and 0 bases from J, with 5 bases between. The CDR3 nucleotides read TGTGCCAGCAGCTTTAGCCTGAACACTGAAGCTTTCTTT. Translating it yields CASSFSLNTEAFF.

The CDR3 DNA reads TGTGCCAGCAGCCTCATCAGGGACAATCAGCCCCAGCATTTT. Translation gives CASSLIRDNQPQHF. V is TRBV28 and J is TRBJ1-5; perhaps TRBD1 as D (5 bases). Per germline, CDR1 MDHEN and CDR2 SYDVKM. The CDR3 length is 14 residues. The V end lost 6 bases, the J end lost 3 bases, and 12 bases lay between the germline ends.

The chain combines TRBV21-1 with TRBJ1-5; the table gives TRBD1 as D, unverified against the DNA. TRBV21-1 is a pseudogene. The CDR3 has 16 amino acids. The CDR3 sequence is CASSPPKDRGDQPQHF. The CDR3 DNA sequence: TGTGCCAGCAGCCCTCCAAAGGACAGGGGGGACCAGCCCCAGCATTTT.

J is TRBJ2-5 and V is TRBV7-9; no definite D call. V lost 11 bases, J lost 5 bases, and 9 bases lay in between. Germline CDR1 reads SEHNR; CDR2 reads FQNEAQ (reference sequence). CDR3 length equals 10 residues. DNA of the CDR3: TGTGCCCTTGATCGGGAGACCCAGTACTTC. It yields the protein CALDRETQYF.

V usage is TRBV10-1 and J usage is TRBJ2-1, with unresolved D. Between the trimmed V and J ends, which lost 0 bases and 4 bases, there was a span of 7 bases. Germline assignment: CDR1 WNHNN and CDR2 SYGVQD (reference sequence). The CDR3 is 14 residues long. The CDR3 DNA follows: TGCGCCAGCAGTGAGTCGATCAATTACAATGAGCAGTTCTTC. Its translation: CASSESINYNEQFF.

The rearrangement links TRBV7-9 to TRBJ2-1, with TRBD1 identical over 9 bases. The V segment lost 5 bases and the J segment 4 bases; nucleotides outside the gene matches: 6. The CDR3 sequence is 15 residues long. Per the germline V gene, CDR1 is SEHNR and CDR2 is FQNEAQ (reference sequence). This CDR3 is CASSPSGTGYNEQFF. The CDR3 DNA follows: TGTGCCAGCAGCCCCTCCGGGACAGGGTACAATGAGCAGTTCTTC.

The rearrangement uses TRBV9 and TRBJ1-3; D not certain. The CDR3 totals 16 residues. The V end lost 0 bases, the J end lost 0 bases, and 10 bases lay between the germline ends. The germline V gene has CDR1 SGDLS and CDR2 YYNGEE. The CDR3 spells CASSVAGGISGNTIYF. The CDR3 DNA sequence: TGTGCCAGCAGCGTAGCTGGAGGGATCTCTGGAAACACCATATATTTT.